This T cell receptor (beta chain) was sequenced in a study of glioma-infiltrating T cells. Study-level results: Non-neoplastic patients had below-expected tissue-blood divergence, while all gliomas exceeded expectation.

From germline, CDR1 is SQVTM and CDR2 ANQGSEA. V was shortened by 4 bases and J by 0 bases, with 7 bases between the two germline ends. The CDR3 totals 13 residues. Amplification of TCR alpha and beta CDR3 regions from RNA used iRepertoire nested multiplex PCR. Input was roughly 85-450 ng of tissue mRNA or PBMC total RNA. One entry per CDR3 protein results from TCRdb running MiXCR on the multiplex PCR reads. The repertoire holds roughly 200,000 distinct CDR3 sequences, about 40% seen once, with 5.2% in the top ten. On this clonotype itself: Its target is unknown.

This clonotype was obtained from a human donor with low-grade glioma or glioblastoma, undergoing nonglioma brain surgery, or in good health (not recorded which). Material for sequencing was glioma tissue, nonneoplastic brain tissue, or PBMCs (not recorded which). The chain carries TRBV29-1 and TRBJ1-3; D not resolved. CDR3 nucleotide sequence: TGCAGCGTTGGCGAGACCTCTGGAAACACCATATATTTT. Its protein product is CSVGETSGNTIYF. The full variable domain, in which reference TRBV29-1 and TRBJ1-3 provide the parts outside the CDR3, is SAVISQKPSRDICQRGTSLTIQCQVDSQVTMMFWYRQQPGQSLTLIATANQGSEATYESGFVIDKFPISRPNLTFSTLTVSNMSPEDSSIYLCSVGETSGNTIYFGEGSWLTVV.